Listed below are T cell receptor beta chains from one sample, sequenced in a study of blood T cell repertoires in COVID-19. Assay: immunoSEQ multiplex PCR; the TCRdb copy retains only in-frame clones and omits some. The sample contains about 150,000 clones, roughly nine tenths of which appear only once. Specimen: peripheral blood. These receptors came from a woman in her 70s with acute or convalescent COVID-19. The CDR3 runs from the conserved cysteine through the conserved F or W.

len: 18
v_gene: TRBV4-1
j_gene: TRBJ1-1
CDR3aa: CASSAANLVGTGDTEAFF

len: 13
v_gene: TRBV15
j_gene: TRBJ1-1
CDR3aa: CATSSRTNTEAFF

len: 16
v_gene: TRBV7-9
j_gene: TRBJ2-1
CDR3aa: CASTPGSGGAYNEQFF

len: 13
v_gene: TRBV7-9
j_gene: TRBJ1-5
CDR3aa: CATGTADNQPQHF

len: 14
v_gene: TRBV28
j_gene: TRBJ1-2
CDR3aa: CASTRTGVFYGYTF

len: 15
v_gene: TRBV3-1/TRBV3-2
j_gene: TRBJ2-1
CDR3aa: CASSTGLAGGNEQFF

len: 17
v_gene: TRBV29-1
j_gene: TRBJ1-2
CDR3aa: CSVEDGMTRGLVDGYTF

len: 16
v_gene: TRBV18
j_gene: TRBJ2-7
CDR3aa: CASASRLQGSHYEQYF

len: 19
v_gene: TRBV19
j_gene: TRBJ2-2
CDR3aa: CASSIDGGSGTTNTGELFF

len: 16
v_gene: TRBV6-6
j_gene: TRBJ2-2
CDR3aa: CASSGLAGEITGELFF

len: 15
v_gene: TRBV6-5
j_gene: TRBJ1-2
CDR3aa: CASRKPGTETGGYTF

len: 15
v_gene: TRBV4-1
j_gene: TRBJ1-5
CDR3aa: CASRKTGTVNQPQHF

len: 14
v_gene: TRBV5-5
j_gene: TRBJ1-5
CDR3aa: CASSPQYSNQPQHF

len: 16
v_gene: TRBV5-1
j_gene: TRBJ1-4
CDR3aa: CASSLGDRVGNEKLFF

len: 14
v_gene: TRBV3-1/TRBV3-2
j_gene: TRBJ1-1
CDR3aa: CASSQGYGDTEAFF

len: 14
v_gene: TRBV5-6
j_gene: TRBJ1-2
CDR3aa: CASSYWTGGYGYTF

len: 12
v_gene: TRBV12-3/TRBV12-4
j_gene: TRBJ2-7
CDR3aa: CASRLKQGEQYF

len: 14
v_gene: TRBV2
j_gene: TRBJ2-3
CDR3aa: CASRNRGSTDTQYF

len: 16
v_gene: TRBV4-3
j_gene: TRBJ2-7
CDR3aa: CASSQDTSGGSYEQYF

len: 13
v_gene: TRBV24-1
j_gene: TRBJ1-5
CDR3aa: CATSSRVGQPQHF

len: 16
v_gene: TRBV30
j_gene: TRBJ2-7
CDR3aa: CAWRAGLAGGIYEQYF

len: 13
v_gene: TRBV5-5
j_gene: TRBJ1-5
CDR3aa: CASSVQFDQPQHF

len: 14
v_gene: TRBV9
j_gene: TRBJ1-2
CDR3aa: CASSFPGTNYGYTF

len: 16
v_gene: TRBV7-9
j_gene: TRBJ1-5
CDR3aa: CASSFGTGESNQPQHF

len: 16
v_gene: TRBV6-2/TRBV6-3
j_gene: TRBJ1-1
CDR3aa: CASSYSQGALNTEAFF

len: 12
v_gene: TRBV6-5
j_gene: TRBJ1-1
CDR3aa: CASGGAVTEAFF

len: 15
v_gene: TRBV7-9
j_gene: TRBJ1-1
CDR3aa: CASGGTDTPNTEAFF

len: 15
v_gene: TRBV5-4
j_gene: TRBJ1-2
CDR3aa: CASSFPDRDIYGYTF

len: 16
v_gene: TRBV6-2/TRBV6-3
j_gene: TRBJ2-5
CDR3aa: CASSRPGQGAGETQYF

len: 17
v_gene: TRBV15
j_gene: TRBJ1-5
CDR3aa: CATSRVRGGANNQPQHF

len: 14
v_gene: TRBV11-3
j_gene: TRBJ2-7
CDR3aa: CASSLDGLSYEQYF

len: 11
v_gene: TRBV6-5
j_gene: TRBJ2-5
CDR3aa: CASGGAETQYF

len: 16
v_gene: TRBV6-1
j_gene: TRBJ1-1
CDR3aa: CASSGGVGTGTTEAFF

len: 13
v_gene: TRBV7-9
j_gene: TRBJ2-2
CDR3aa: CASSPTGTGELFF

len: 14
v_gene: TRBV28
j_gene: TRBJ2-2
CDR3aa: CATATSGSDGELFF

len: 16
v_gene: TRBV18
j_gene: TRBJ1-6
CDR3aa: CASSPGGQSGYGALHF

len: 14
v_gene: TRBV6-5
j_gene: TRBJ1-2
CDR3aa: CASSLGTGIFGYTF

len: 17
v_gene: TRBV29-1
j_gene: TRBJ1-2
CDR3aa: CSVEDWRNRDRVYGYTF

len: 16
v_gene: TRBV30
j_gene: TRBJ2-3
CDR3aa: CAWTEWGRGFTDTQYF

len: 18
v_gene: TRBV4-2
j_gene: TRBJ1-4
CDR3aa: CASSQDGPRQGHNEKLFF

len: 14
v_gene: TRBV6-4
j_gene: TRBJ1-1
CDR3aa: CASSVAPGNTEAFF

len: 17
v_gene: TRBV2
j_gene: TRBJ2-1
CDR3aa: CASSELRQTYSYNEQFF

len: 14
v_gene: TRBV13
j_gene: TRBJ2-1
CDR3aa: CASSSRAGGNEQFF

len: 15
v_gene: TRBV27
j_gene: TRBJ1-3
CDR3aa: CASRMTGAIGNTIYF

len: 13
v_gene: TRBV28
j_gene: TRBJ1-2
CDR3aa: CASSFSGGAGYTF

len: 17
v_gene: TRBV5-1
j_gene: TRBJ2-1
CDR3aa: CASSLPPGTGLRYEQFF

len: 14
v_gene: TRBV6-5
j_gene: TRBJ2-5
CDR3aa: CASRMHRGAETQYF

len: 14
v_gene: TRBV9
j_gene: TRBJ1-6
CDR3aa: CASSVGGVGSPLHF

len: 15
v_gene: TRBV10-3
j_gene: TRBJ2-2
CDR3aa: CAISGGPLGTGELFF

len: 12
v_gene: TRBV13
j_gene: TRBJ2-7
CDR3aa: CASSQAGFEQYF